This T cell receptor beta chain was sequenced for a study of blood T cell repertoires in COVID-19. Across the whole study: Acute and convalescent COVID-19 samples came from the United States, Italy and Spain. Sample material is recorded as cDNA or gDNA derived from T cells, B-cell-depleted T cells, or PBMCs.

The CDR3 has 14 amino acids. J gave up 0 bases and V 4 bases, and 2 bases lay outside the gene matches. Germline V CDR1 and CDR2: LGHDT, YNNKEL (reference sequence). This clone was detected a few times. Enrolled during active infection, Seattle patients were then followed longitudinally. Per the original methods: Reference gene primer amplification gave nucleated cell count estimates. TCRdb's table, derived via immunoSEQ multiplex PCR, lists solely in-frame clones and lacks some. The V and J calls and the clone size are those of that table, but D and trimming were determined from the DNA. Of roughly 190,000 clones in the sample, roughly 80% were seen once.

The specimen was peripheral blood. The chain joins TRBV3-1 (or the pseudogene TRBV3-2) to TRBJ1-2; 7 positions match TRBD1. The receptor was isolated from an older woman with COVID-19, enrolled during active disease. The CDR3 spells CASSLTGTNYGYTF. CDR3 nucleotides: TGTGCCAGCAGCCTGACAGGGACTAACTATGGCTACACCTTC.